This T cell receptor beta chain was sequenced during a study of cytomegalovirus exposure and HLA in healthy donors. This clone was detected only a few times. Antigen unknown. CDR1 is SGHTA, CDR2 FQGNSA, per germline. The CDR3 runs to 15 residues. Trimming pared 5 bases from V and 4 bases from J, leaving 15 bases between. Both 60 Vbeta primers and 13 Jbeta primers went into the PCR. Only in-frame clones appear in the TCRdb table, and some are missing; sequencing was by immunoSEQ multiplex PCR. The sample includes 25,000 to 35,000 clones, about 60% seen only once; the top ten take about 21%. Overall study results and limits: CMV serostatus was the only immune exposure information that was available. In a later analysis, donors in an Asian-associated ancestry cluster reportedly had fewer N-insertions in productive TCRs than the cohort mean. Researchers counted around 180 TCR beta chains as cytomegalovirus-associated.

Material for sequencing was PBMCs. The rearrangement links TRBV7-2 to TRBJ1-5; D ambiguous. The TCR sequence derives from a middle-aged man in good health and CMV-seropositive. The CDR3 reads CASSPGGQVNQPQHF. As DNA, the CDR3 is TGTGCCAGCAGCCCTGGTGGCCAAGTTAATCAGCCCCAGCATTTT.